The clone carrying this T cell receptor (beta chain) was recorded many times. These data come from a study of regulatory T cells in long-lasting Graves disease. CDR3-region Arm-PCR and iRepertoire HTBI primers produced the TCR beta libraries. Authors' analysis steps: Across samples, roughly 58 TRBV and about 15 TRBJ segments were found. TCRdb used MiXCR to reprocess the multiplex PCR reads, holding one entry per CDR3 protein. The V and J calls here are based on TCRdb, not the publication. This table holds hundreds of thousands of distinct CDR3 sequences, roughly 15% found once. Described time point: newly diagnosed GD, antithyroid drugs for less than 3 months. Extracted PBMC RNA gave rise to the TCR library. V lost 3 bases and J 4 bases, leaving 16 bases between the germline ends. CDR3 size: 15 residues. The sample also formed part of further work on T cells in Graves' hyperthyroidism and ophthalmopathy. That source adds: Absent ophthalmopathy progression within 18 months defined stable Graves' hyperthyroidism. Newly diagnosed hyperthyroidism patients aged 18 to 65 years had disease lasting under 2 months. Expanded thyroid clonotypes (above 0.001) were mostly also found in blood.

Material: peripheral blood mononuclear cells (PBMCs), obtained at new diagnosis, from a patient treated with antithyroid drugs. The genes are TRBV12-3 or TRBV12-4 and TRBJ2-7, with D possibly matching TRBD2 (6 bases). This TCR was sampled from a woman in her thirties with Graves disease. The CDR3 nucleotides read TGTGCCAGCAGTTTGCCCTCAGAAGGGACTTACGAGCAGTACTTC. Translated, it gives CASSLPSEGTYEQYF.